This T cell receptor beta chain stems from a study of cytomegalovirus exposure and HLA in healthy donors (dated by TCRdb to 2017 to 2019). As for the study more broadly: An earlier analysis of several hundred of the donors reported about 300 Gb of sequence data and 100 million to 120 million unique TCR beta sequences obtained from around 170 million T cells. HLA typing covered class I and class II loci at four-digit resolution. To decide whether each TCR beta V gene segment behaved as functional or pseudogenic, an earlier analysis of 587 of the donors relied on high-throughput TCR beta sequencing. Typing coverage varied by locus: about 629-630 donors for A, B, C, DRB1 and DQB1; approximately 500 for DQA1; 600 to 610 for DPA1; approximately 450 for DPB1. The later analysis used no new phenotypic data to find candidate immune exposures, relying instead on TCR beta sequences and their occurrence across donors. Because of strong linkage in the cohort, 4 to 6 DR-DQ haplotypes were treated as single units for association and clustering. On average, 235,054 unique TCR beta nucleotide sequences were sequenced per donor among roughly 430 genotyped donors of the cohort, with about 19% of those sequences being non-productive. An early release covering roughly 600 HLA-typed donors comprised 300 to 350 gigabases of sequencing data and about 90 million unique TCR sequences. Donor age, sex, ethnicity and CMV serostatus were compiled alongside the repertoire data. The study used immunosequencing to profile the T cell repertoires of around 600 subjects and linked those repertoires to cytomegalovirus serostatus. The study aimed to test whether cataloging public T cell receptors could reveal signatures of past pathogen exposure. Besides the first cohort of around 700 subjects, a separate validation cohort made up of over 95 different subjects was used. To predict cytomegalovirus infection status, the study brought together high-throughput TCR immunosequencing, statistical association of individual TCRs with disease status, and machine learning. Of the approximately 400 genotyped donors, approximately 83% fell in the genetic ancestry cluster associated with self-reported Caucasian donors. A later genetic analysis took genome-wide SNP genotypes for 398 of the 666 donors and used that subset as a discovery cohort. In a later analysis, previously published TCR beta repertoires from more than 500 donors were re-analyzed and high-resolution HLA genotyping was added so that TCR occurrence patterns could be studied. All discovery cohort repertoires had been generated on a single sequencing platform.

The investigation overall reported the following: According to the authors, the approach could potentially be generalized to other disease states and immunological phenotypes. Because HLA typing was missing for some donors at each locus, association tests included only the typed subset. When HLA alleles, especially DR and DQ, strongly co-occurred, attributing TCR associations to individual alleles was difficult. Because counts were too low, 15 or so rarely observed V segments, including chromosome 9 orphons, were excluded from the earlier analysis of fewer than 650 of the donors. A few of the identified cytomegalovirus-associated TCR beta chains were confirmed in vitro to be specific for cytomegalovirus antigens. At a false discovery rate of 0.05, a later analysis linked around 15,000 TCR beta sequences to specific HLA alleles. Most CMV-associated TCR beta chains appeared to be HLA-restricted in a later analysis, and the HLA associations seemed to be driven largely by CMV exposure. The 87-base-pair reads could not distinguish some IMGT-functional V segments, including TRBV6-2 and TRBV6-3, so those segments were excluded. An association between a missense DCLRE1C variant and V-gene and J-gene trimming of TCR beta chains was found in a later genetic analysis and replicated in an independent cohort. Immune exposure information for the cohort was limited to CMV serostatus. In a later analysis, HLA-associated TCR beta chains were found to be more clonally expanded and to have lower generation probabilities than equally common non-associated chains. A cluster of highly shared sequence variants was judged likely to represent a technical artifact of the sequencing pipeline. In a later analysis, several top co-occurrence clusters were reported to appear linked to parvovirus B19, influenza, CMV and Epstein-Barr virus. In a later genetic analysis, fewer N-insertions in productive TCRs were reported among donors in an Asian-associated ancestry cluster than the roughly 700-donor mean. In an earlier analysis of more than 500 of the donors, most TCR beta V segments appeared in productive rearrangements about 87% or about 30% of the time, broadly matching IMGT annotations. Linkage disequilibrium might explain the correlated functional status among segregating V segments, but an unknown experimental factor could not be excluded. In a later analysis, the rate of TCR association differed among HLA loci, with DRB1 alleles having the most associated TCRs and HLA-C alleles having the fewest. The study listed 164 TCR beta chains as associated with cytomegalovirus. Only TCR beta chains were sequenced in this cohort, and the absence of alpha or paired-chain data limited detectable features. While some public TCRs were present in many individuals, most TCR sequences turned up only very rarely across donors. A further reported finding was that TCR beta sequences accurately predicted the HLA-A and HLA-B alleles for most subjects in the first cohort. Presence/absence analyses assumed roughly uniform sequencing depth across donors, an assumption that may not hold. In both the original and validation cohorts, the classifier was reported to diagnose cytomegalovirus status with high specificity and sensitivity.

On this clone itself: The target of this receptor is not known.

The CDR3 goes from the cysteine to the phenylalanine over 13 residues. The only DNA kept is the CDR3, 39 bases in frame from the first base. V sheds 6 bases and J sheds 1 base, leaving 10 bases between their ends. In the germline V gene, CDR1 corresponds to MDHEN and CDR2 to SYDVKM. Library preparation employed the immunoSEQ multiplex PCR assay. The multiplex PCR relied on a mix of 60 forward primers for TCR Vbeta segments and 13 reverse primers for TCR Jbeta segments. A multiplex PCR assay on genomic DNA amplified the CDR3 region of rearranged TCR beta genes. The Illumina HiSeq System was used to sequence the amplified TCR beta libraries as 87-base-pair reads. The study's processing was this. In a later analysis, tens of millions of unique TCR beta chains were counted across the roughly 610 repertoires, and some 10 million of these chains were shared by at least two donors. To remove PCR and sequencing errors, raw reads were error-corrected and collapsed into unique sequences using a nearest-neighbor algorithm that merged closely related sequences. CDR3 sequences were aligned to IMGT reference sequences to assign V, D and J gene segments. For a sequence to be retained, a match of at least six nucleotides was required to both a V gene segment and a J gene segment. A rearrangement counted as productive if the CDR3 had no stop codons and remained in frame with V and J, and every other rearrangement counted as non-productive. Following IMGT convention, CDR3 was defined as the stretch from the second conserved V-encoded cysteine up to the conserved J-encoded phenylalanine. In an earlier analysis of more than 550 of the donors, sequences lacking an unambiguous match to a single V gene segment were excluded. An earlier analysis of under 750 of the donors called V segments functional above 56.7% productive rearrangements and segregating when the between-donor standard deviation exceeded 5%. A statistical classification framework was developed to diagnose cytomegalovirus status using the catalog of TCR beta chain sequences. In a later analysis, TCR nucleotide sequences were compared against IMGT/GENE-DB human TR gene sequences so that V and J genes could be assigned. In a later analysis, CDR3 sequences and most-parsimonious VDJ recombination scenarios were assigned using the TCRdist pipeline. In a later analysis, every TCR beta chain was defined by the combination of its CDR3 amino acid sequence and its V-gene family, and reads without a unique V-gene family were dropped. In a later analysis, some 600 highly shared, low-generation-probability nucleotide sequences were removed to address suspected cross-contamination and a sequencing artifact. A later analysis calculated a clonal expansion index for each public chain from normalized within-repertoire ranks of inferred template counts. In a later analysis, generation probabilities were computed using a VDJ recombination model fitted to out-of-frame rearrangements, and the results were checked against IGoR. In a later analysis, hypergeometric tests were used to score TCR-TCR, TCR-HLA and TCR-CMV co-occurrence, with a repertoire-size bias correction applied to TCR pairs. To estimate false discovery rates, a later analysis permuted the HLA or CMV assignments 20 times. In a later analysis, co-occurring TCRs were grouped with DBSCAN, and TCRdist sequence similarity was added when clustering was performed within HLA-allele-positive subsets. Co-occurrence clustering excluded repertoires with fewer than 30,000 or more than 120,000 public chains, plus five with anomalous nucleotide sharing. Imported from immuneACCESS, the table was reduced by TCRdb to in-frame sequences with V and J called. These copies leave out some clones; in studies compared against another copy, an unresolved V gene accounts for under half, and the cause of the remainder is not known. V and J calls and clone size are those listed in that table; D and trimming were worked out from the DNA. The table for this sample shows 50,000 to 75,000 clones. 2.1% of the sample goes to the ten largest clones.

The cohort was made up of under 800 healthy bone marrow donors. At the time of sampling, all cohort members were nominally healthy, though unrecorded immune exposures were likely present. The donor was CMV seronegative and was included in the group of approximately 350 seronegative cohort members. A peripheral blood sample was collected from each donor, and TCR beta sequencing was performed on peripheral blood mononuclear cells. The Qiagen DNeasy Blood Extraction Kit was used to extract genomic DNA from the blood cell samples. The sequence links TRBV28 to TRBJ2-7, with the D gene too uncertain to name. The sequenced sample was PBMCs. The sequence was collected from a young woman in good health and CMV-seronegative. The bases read TGTGCCAGCAGCTTGAAAGCTTCCTACGAGCAGTACTTC. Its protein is CASSLKASYEQYF.